These T cell receptor beta chains were read from a single sample in a study of control samples from healthy donors and cancer patients. Profiling relied on immunoSEQ multiplex PCR, and the TCRdb table lists in-frame clones only, not all of them. The sample contains hundreds of thousands of clones, roughly 82% of which appear only once. Sample: PBMCs. These receptor sequences come from a woman in her sixties with lung cancer. Each CDR3 is given with its conserved first and last residue. Fields, in order: V gene, J gene, clone size, D gene, CDR3 DNA, CDR3 protein. D genes are given only for firm matches. The size entry is marked missing in some rows and otherwise reads once, few, many or a size class.

TRBV18,TRBJ1-1,.,.,TGTGCCAGCTCACTACAGGGGAACACTGAAGCTTTCTTT,CASSLQGNTEAFF
TRBV20-1,TRBJ1-1,.,.,TGCAGTGTCGGGCAGAACACTGAAGCTTTCTTT,CSVGQNTEAFF
TRBV6-5,TRBJ1-4,.,TRBD1,TGTGCCAGCAGCCCAGGGGGCTTCGGTGAAAAACTGTTTTTT,CASSPGGFGEKLFF
TRBV5-1,TRBJ2-3,.,.,TGCGCCAGCACCCCAACTGGGGGGAGAACGCAGTATTTT,CASTPTGGRTQYF
TRBV18,TRBJ1-3,.,.,TGTGCCAGCTCACCCGCCAGTCCCGGAAACACCATATATTTT,CASSPASPGNTIYF
TRBV11-2,TRBJ1-1,once,.,TGTGCCAGCAGACCCACAGGGATGTCTGAAGCTTTCTTT,CASRPTGMSEAFF
TRBV14,TRBJ2-7,.,.,TGTGCCAGCAGCCAAGACTCCCCTAACTTCTACGAGCAGTACTTC,CASSQDSPNFYEQYF
TRBV7-9,TRBJ1-1,.,TRBD1,TGTGCCAGCAGCTTAAGGAGGGGGCCTGGGAACACTGAAGCTTTCTTT,CASSLRRGPGNTEAFF
TRBV27,TRBJ2-3,.,.,TGTGCCAGCAGTTCCTGGGCGCATGCGGGTACGCAGTATTTT,CASSSWAHAGTQYF
TRBV4-1,TRBJ1-4,.,TRBD1,TGCGCCAGCAGCCAAGGGACAGGGGGTCGCGAAAAACTGTTTTTT,CASSQGTGGREKLFF
TRBV23-1,TRBJ2-7,.,.,TGCGCCAGCAGGAGTATATACGAGCAGTACTTC,CASRSIYEQYF
TRBV6-5,TRBJ2-7,.,TRBD1,TGTGCCAGCAGACCGGGACAGATCTACGAGCAGTACTTC,CASRPGQIYEQYF
TRBV21-1,TRBJ2-7,once,.,TGTGCCAGCAGCAAAGATTGGCTAGCGACGGACTACGAGCAGTACTTC,CASSKDWLATDYEQYF
TRBV6-6,TRBJ1-3,.,.,TGTGCCAGCAGGGTCTCTCGGGCAGGGGGAAACACCATATATTTT,CASRVSRAGGNTIYF
TRBV2,TRBJ2-7,many,.,TGTGCCAGCAGGCGACAGGTATTAACCTACGAGCAGTACTTC,CASRRQVLTYEQYF
TRBV15,TRBJ2-7,.,.,TGTGCCACCAGCAGAGTACCAGGAGTTGGGGGGTCCGAGCAGTACTTC,CATSRVPGVGGSEQYF
TRBV3-1/TRBV3-2,TRBJ1-5,.,.,TGTGCCAGCAGCCAAGAGACAGGCGGCTCAAATCAGCCCCAGCATTTT,CASSQETGGSNQPQHF
TRBV5-6,TRBJ2-3,.,.,TGTGCCAGCAGCTTGTTACATACGCAGTATTTT,CASSLLHTQYF
TRBV2,TRBJ2-7,few,.,TGTGCCAGCAGTGTAGGCAGGGGTGGAGAGCAGTACTTC,CASSVGRGGEQYF
TRBV7-9,TRBJ2-7,.,.,TGTGCCAGCAGCTCCCCCGACATCTACGAGCAGTACTTC,CASSSPDIYEQYF
TRBV2,TRBJ1-4,.,.,TGTGCCAGCAGAGTTCAGGAAACGGGTAATGAAAAACTGTTTTTT,CASRVQETGNEKLFF
TRBV24-1,TRBJ2-1,.,.,TGTGCCACCAGTGATGGGGGGCGCCCCTACAATGAGCAGTTCTTC,CATSDGGRPYNEQFF
TRBV5-8,TRBJ1-2,.,TRBD1,TGTGCCAGCAGCGTGGTGGACAGGGGCCTCCCTAACTATGGCTACACCTTC,CASSVVDRGLPNYGYTF
TRBV5-1,TRBJ1-2,.,TRBD1,TGCGCCAGCAGCTTAACCGGACAGGGGAATTCGTTTGGCTACACCTTC,CASSLTGQGNSFGYTF
TRBV19,TRBJ2-7,.,.,TGTGCCAGCTCAGGGACCTCGACCTACGAGCAGTACTTC,CASSGTSTYEQYF
TRBV7-6,TRBJ1-1,few,.,TGTGCCAGCAGCTTAGAGGGCCAGGGAGTCGGAGAAGCTTTCTTT,CASSLEGQGVGEAFF
TRBV6-6,TRBJ2-1,.,TRBD2,TGTGCCAGCAGTTACCCAGGTAGCGGGAACTACAATGAGCAGTTCTTC,CASSYPGSGNYNEQFF
TRBV28,TRBJ2-5,.,TRBD2,TGTGCCAGCAGTTTAGCAGGAAGCGGGAGGGGTGAGACCCAGTACTTC,CASSLAGSGRGETQYF
TRBV7-9,TRBJ1-6,.,.,TGTGCCAGCAGCACGGGGGGCCAGGGGAGCTCCTATAATTCACCCCTCCACTTT,CASSTGGQGSSYNSPLHF